The 9 T cell receptor beta chains reported below all come from one sample, sequenced in a study of T-cell memory formation after mild COVID-19. TCRdb processed the 5' RACE reads anew with MiXCR; each CDR3 protein has one entry. The sample consists of roughly 52,000 distinct CDR3 sequences, about 7% of them appearing once. The source material was PBMCs or a T cell subset sorted from them (not recorded which). The receptors come from a man aged 18 to 29 who had mild COVID-19 (a few samples of this study predate the infection). Cell type and time point are not known.

Many counts were recorded for this clonotype. The gene calls are TRBV5-1 and TRBJ2-3, with 7 positions matching TRBD1. Germline values: CDR1 SGHRS, CDR2 YFSETQ. CDR3 length: 14 residues. The V gene end was trimmed by 4 bases and the J gene end by 5 bases; junction bases not matched to a gene: 7. In DNA form, the CDR3 reads TGCGCCAGCAGCATCGGACAGGTTGGAGATACGCAGTATTTT. It is translated as CASSIGQVGDTQYF.

This clonotype was picked up many times. The gene calls are TRBV15 and TRBJ1-4; TRBD1 is a possible D gene (5 bases). Germline values: CDR1 LNHNV, CDR2 YYDKDF (reference sequence). The V end lost 9 bases, the J end lost 4 bases, and 9 bases lay between the germline ends. The CDR3 consists of 12 residues. This chain's CDR3 is CATGEINEKLFF. CDR3 nucleotide sequence: TGTGCCACGGGGGAGATTAATGAAAAACTGTTTTTT.

This clonotype was recorded a few times. V usage is TRBV6-1 and J usage is TRBJ1-1; a possible D gene is TRBD1 (5 bases). The CDR3 has 14 amino acids. Looked up from germline, CDR1 is MNHNS and CDR2 is SASEGT. The germline V and J ends were trimmed by 11 bases and 4 bases, with 20 bases remaining between them. CDR3 in amino acids: CASLPLTVSTEAFF. The DNA of the CDR3 is TGTGCCTCACTCCCACTGACAGTGAGCACTGAAGCTTTCTTT.

This clonotype was seen at least ten times. The gene calls are TRBV4-3 and TRBJ2-1; 12 nucleotides line up with TRBD2. Germline V gene sequence: CDR1 LGHNA, CDR2 YSLEER. The CDR3 runs to 15 residues. The junction had 3 bases not matched to a gene; V was cut back by 2 bases and J by 7 bases. The CDR3 loop reads CASSQPSGGVNEQFF. The CDR3 DNA follows: TGCGCCAGCAGCCAACCTAGCGGGGGGGTAAATGAGCAGTTCTTC.

This chain connects TRBV12-3 or TRBV12-4 to TRBJ1-4; 8 positions agree with TRBD1. The length of the CDR3 is 15 residues. V trimming: 4 bases; J trimming: 1 base; junction bases outside the gene matches: 2. CDR3: CASSSGQGTNEKLFF. The DNA of the CDR3 is TGTGCCAGCAGTTCTGGACAGGGAACTAATGAAAAACTGTTTTTT.

The J gene is TRBJ2-2, the V gene TRBV6-1, with 11 positions matching TRBD1. After removal of 7 bases from V and 6 bases from J, the junction contained 7 bases not matched to a gene. Germline CDR1 and CDR2: MNHNS and SASEGT. CDR3 size: 15 residues. The chain's CDR3 is CASILPGQGAGELFF. The CDR3, as DNA: TGTGCCAGCATTTTACCGGGACAGGGGGCCGGGGAGCTGTTTTTT.

The CDR3 DNA reads TGTGCCAGCAGCCAAGAAGGGTCTAACTATGGCTACACCTTC. This translates into CASSQEGSNYGYTF. The chain carries TRBV4-2 and TRBJ1-2; D not certain. Trimming shortened V by 0 bases and J by 0 bases, and 5 bases separated the two germline ends. The germline CDR1 and CDR2 sequences are LGHNA and YNFKEQ. The CDR3 is made up of 14 amino acids.

The J gene is TRBJ1-5, the V gene TRBV19, with D hard to call. CDR3 length: 12 amino acids. In germline, CDR1 is LNHDA, CDR2 SQIVND (reference sequence). V lost 8 bases to trimming and J lost 6 bases, with 11 bases between them. The CDR3 bases are TGTGCCAGTTCGGTGTCACGTCAGCCCCAGCATTTT. Amino acid sequence: CASSVSRQPQHF.

This clonotype is medium-sized. The chain carries TRBV20-1 and TRBJ2-4; D perhaps matches TRBD2 (6 bases). The germline gives CDR1 DFQATT, CDR2 SNEGSKA (reference sequence). This CDR3 has 15 residues. Trimming removed 5 bases from V and 0 bases from J, with 14 bases in between. In nucleotides, the CDR3 is TGCAGTGCTCCACCCGGGGGACTAGCCAAAAACATTCAGTACTTC. This gives the protein CSAPPGGLAKNIQYF.